One and the same sample provided the 22 T cell receptor beta chains below, sequenced in a study of tumor-infiltrating lymphocytes in primary liver carcinoma. Extraction of RNA together with DNA used about 17-30 mg of unsorted bulk tissue. Total RNA (approximately 450 ng) served as template for TCR beta cDNA synthesis primed by a constant-region primer. Libraries covering TCR beta were generated through three nested multiplex PCR rounds (using a slightly modified ARM-PCR). Two initial PCR rounds of around 9 cycles each paired TRBV1-TRBV30 forward primers with a C-beta reverse primer. TCRdb processed the multiplex PCR reads anew with MiXCR; each CDR3 protein has one entry. This sample carries some 94,000 distinct CDR3 sequences, almost 70% of them seen once, and the ten largest clones take more than 8%. The sequenced sample consisted of liver tumor tissue from sampling region 5. Subset of the sample: tumor region T5, tumor centre. Receptors were obtained from a woman between 55 and 75 years old with primary liver carcinoma and hepatitis B virus infection.

Points on this clonotype: One end of the junction does not line up with germline, which may come from a read error. V gene TRBV11-2 combines with J gene TRBJ2-2, with a possible D match to TRBD1 (5 bases). The germline V gene has CDR1 SGHAT and CDR2 FQNNGV. CDR3 length equals 16 residues. CDR3 residues: CVSSDGHDTNTGELFF. DNA of the CDR3: TGTGTCAGCAGCGACGGACACGACACGAACACCGGGGAGCTGTTTTTT.

The table lists this clonotype with a few counts. The V gene is TRBV28, the J gene TRBJ2-1; tentative D call: TRBD1 (5 bases). The CDR3 covers 15 residues. V shed 3 bases and J shed 0 bases, with 9 bases lying between them. Germline V lookup: CDR1 MDHEN, CDR2 SYDVKM. The CDR3 spells CASSFPGNSYNEQFF. CDR3 in DNA: TGTGCCAGCAGTTTCCCAGGGAACTCCTACAATGAGCAGTTCTTC.

The V and J genes are TRBV6-4 and TRBJ2-3, with D perhaps matching TRBD1 (6 bases). Germline CDR1 MRHNA, CDR2 SNTAGT. The CDR3 contains 15 residues. V gave up 3 bases and J gave up 7 bases, with 17 bases separating them. The CDR3 bases are TGTGCCAGCAGTGAGTCGAGGACAGACATCAATACGCAGTATTTT. This codes for CASSESRTDINTQYF.

This clonotype showed up many times. The chain combines TRBV10-2 with TRBJ2-5, with D possibly matching TRBD2 (5 bases). The germline V gene encodes CDR1 WSHSY and CDR2 SAAADI. The CDR3 is 15 residues long. V lost 8 bases, J lost 2 bases, and 18 bases lay in between. This chain's CDR3 is CASRLLGAAQETQYF. The CDR3 DNA follows: TGCGCCAGCCGACTATTGGGAGCGGCTCAAGAGACCCAGTACTTC.

The chain has TRBV28 and TRBJ2-2, with D perhaps TRBD2 (6 bases). The germline V gene has CDR1 MDHEN and CDR2 SYDVKM. This CDR3 is 16 amino acids long. V was clipped by 1 base and J by 1 base, with 10 bases between them. Here the CDR3 DNA reads TGTGCCAGCAGTTTATTAGGGGAGGTGAACACCGGGGAGCTGTTTTTT. Protein sequence: CASSLLGEVNTGELFF.

Of note for this clonotype: At one boundary the junction diverges from the germline segment, which might be a read error. The chain uses TRBV6-6 and TRBJ1-5; a weak D match, TRBD1 (5 bases). The CDR3 sequence is 16 residues long. Germline V gene data show CDR1 as MNHNY and CDR2 as SVGAGI (reference sequence). CDR3 sequence (DNA): TGTGCCAACAGTTACTTCACCGGGGGAGGTTTTCAGCCCCAGCATTTT. Protein product: CANSYFTGGGFQPQHF.

Comments on this clonotype: At one end, the junction sequence differs from germline, possibly due to a read error. This CDR3 is CANSGLAGGVAEQFF. Written as DNA, the CDR3 is TGTGCCAACAGTGGACTAGCGGGAGGGGTTGCTGAGCAGTTCTTC. The V call is TRBV6-2 or TRBV6-3, the J call TRBJ2-1, with 15 bases lining up with TRBD2. The CDR3 has 15 amino acids. CDR1 is MNHEY, CDR2 SVGEGT, per germline.

This clonotype appeared once. J is TRBJ2-5 and V is TRBV12-3 or TRBV12-4; 9 bases align to TRBD1. With 7 bases clipped from V and 8 bases from J, the junction kept 11 bases outside the gene matches. The CDR3 sequence is 14 residues long. The CDR3 reads CASTQTGGGKTQYF. The CDR3 DNA sequence: TGTGCCAGCACCCAAACAGGGGGCGGTAAAACCCAGTACTTC.

The chain combines TRBV28 with TRBJ2-1, with 8 bases fitting TRBD2. V trimming: 5 bases; J trimming: 9 bases; junction bases outside the gene matches: 12. Germline lookup yields CDR1 MDHEN and CDR2 SYDVKM. This CDR3 is 15 amino acids long. The CDR3 sequence: CASSTGGPRGSEQFF. The CDR3 nucleotides read TGTGCCAGCAGTACGGGAGGGCCCCGGGGTTCTGAGCAGTTCTTC.

As for this clonotype: Being one base from a much bigger clone, this may be a read error. V usage is TRBV6-1 and J usage is TRBJ2-7; 7 positions match TRBD1. The CDR3 length is 12 residues. Germline CDR1 and CDR2: MNHNS and SASEGT. In nucleotides, the CDR3 is TGTGCCAGCGAGGGACAGTCGGACGAGCAGCACTTC. It is translated as CASEGQSDEQHF.

This clonotype was counted many times. The CDR3 reads CASSRDNEAFF. The CDR3 DNA is TGTGCCAGCAGCCGGGACAATGAAGCTTTCTTT. The chain has TRBV5-6 and TRBJ1-1; TRBD1 is a possible D gene (6 bases). V lost 4 bases and J lost 7, with 8 bases in between. CDR1 is SGHDT and CDR2 is YYEEEE in the germline V gene. There are 11 residues in the CDR3.

This clonotype was observed a single time. A clone one base away is much larger, so this may be a read error. J is TRBJ2-2 and V is TRBV7-9; 7 nucleotides line up with TRBD1. Germline CDR1 SEHNR, CDR2 FQNEAQ (reference sequence). The CDR3 length is 16 residues. CDR3 in DNA: TGTGCCAGCAGCTCCCCAGGGGGTCTAAACATCGGGGAGCTGTTTTTT. Protein sequence: CASSSPGGLNIGELFF.

Worth noting for this clonotype: The conserved phenylalanine or tryptophan normally closing the CDR3 is absent here, so this likely arose from a read error. This chain links TRBV11-2 with TRBJ2-3; the D gene is possibly TRBD2 (5 bases). CDR3 length: 17 residues. CDR1 is SGHAT and CDR2 is FQNNGV in the germline V gene. CDR3 sequence reads: CDSSFPPSSQPTDTQYS. CDR3 in DNA: TGTGACAGCAGTTTCCCCCCTAGCAGCCAACCCACAGATACGCAGTATTCT.

Many counts were recorded for this clonotype. This may stem from a read error, because a much larger clone lies one nucleotide away. The genes are TRBV6-1 and TRBJ1-6; no clear D gene. The CDR3 extends over 14 amino acids. Germline V gene lookup returns CDR1 MNHNS and CDR2 SASEGT. The CDR3 loop reads CASGESWGYSPLHF. CDR3 bases: TGTGCCAGCGGTGAGTCTTGGGGATACTCACCCCTCCACTTT.

This sequence joins TRBV11-2 and TRBJ2-6; D not resolved. Germline values: CDR1 SGHAT, CDR2 FQNNGV. V lost 10 bases and J lost 0, with 19 bases in between. This CDR3 has 17 amino acids. CDR3 in amino acids: CANSSDVNFSGANVLTF. CDR3 DNA: TGTGCCAACAGTTCAGATGTAAATTTCTCTGGGGCCAACGTCCTGACTTTC.

A word on this clonotype: At one end, the junction sequence differs from germline, possibly due to a read error. The chain uses TRBV11-1 and TRBJ2-2; D might be TRBD1 (5 bases). The germline V gene has CDR1 SGHAT and CDR2 FQDESV (reference sequence). The CDR3 is made up of 12 amino acids. The CDR3 bases are TGTCCCAGCAGCCCACTACCAGGGAAGCTGTTTTTT. It specifies CPSSPLPGKLFF.

The chain carries TRBV12-3 or TRBV12-4 and TRBJ1-1; D gene uncertain. Trimming removed 6 bases at V and 8 bases at J, with 19 bases between. This CDR3 comprises 14 residues. CDR3 nucleotides: TGTGCCAGCAGCCCTGAGGCTGGCCGGCGAGAAGCTTTCTTT. This encodes CASSPEAGRREAFF.

A word on this clonotype: This may be a read error, as it is one base from a much larger clone. Given the absence of the conserved phenylalanine or tryptophan at the CDR3 end, a read error is likely. V gene TRBV29-1 combines with J gene TRBJ2-7; D possibly corresponds to TRBD2 (5 bases). The CDR3 loop spans 14 amino acids. Per germline, CDR1 SQVTM and CDR2 ANQGSEA. CDR3 in amino acids: CGVGKAVSRNEQYS. Here the CDR3 DNA reads TGCGGCGTTGGAAAAGCGGTGAGCAGAAACGAGCAGTACTCC.

A word on this clonotype: Germline is not matched at one junction end, which may reflect a read error. The chain uses TRBV4-1 and TRBJ2-7; 7 bases are a match to TRBD2. CDR1 and CDR2 from the germline V gene are MGHRA and YSYEKL. The CDR3 has 17 amino acids. CDR3 DNA: TGCGCCAGCAGCCGGTTACTAGCGAGGGTTTCTTCCTACGAGCAGAACTTC. The encoded protein is CASSRLLARVSSYEQNF.

For this clonotype: This may stem from a read error, because a much larger clone lies one nucleotide away. The V and J genes are TRBV28 and TRBJ2-3, with D possibly matching TRBD2 (6 bases). Trimming shortened V by 6 bases and J by 9 bases, and 13 bases separated the two germline ends. Germline CDR1 and CDR2: MDHEN and SYDVKM. There are 12 residues in the CDR3. CDR3 bases: TGTGCCAGCAGACACTGGGGGAGGACGCAGTATTTT. As protein: CASRHWGRTQYF.

This clonotype was counted between two and nine times. The chain has TRBV28 and TRBJ1-5; D uncertain. The length of the CDR3 is 15 residues. The V gene lost 5 bases and the J gene lost 0 bases, with 11 bases spanning the gap. The germline V gene has CDR1 MDHEN and CDR2 SYDVKM. CDR3 coding DNA: TGTGCCAGCAGTCGAGCGCCGTATAGCAATCAGCCCCAGCATTTT. Translating gives CASSRAPYSNQPQHF.

With respect to this clonotype: Germline is not matched at one junction end, which may reflect a read error. The DNA for the CDR3 is TGTACCAGCAGTTATGGACAGGGAGGAACTGAAGCTCTCTTT. Translated, it gives CTSSYGQGGTEALF. The V call is TRBV6-5, the J call TRBJ1-1, with 8 bases lining up with TRBD1. The germline V gene has CDR1 MNHEY and CDR2 SVGAGI. This CDR3 is 14 amino acids long.